Below, one T cell receptor beta chain is given with its context. The antigen is not known. The source of the sample is a study of cytomegalovirus exposure and HLA in healthy donors. Regarding the study as a whole: For most TCR sequences rarity was the rule, although some public TCRs occurred in many donors.

The primer mix had 60 Vbeta and 13 Jbeta primers. Only in-frame clones appear in the TCRdb table, and some are missing; sequencing was by immunoSEQ multiplex PCR. This table has more than 80,000 clones, about two thirds appearing once. Germline V CDR1 and CDR2: SNHLY, FYNNEI. With V trimmed by 5 bases and J by 7 bases, 10 bases remained unmatched. The CDR3 loop spans 15 amino acids. Sequencing was done on a sample of PBMCs. This clonotype originated in a boy aged 5-17 years in good health and CMV-seronegative. This chain uses TRBV2 with TRBJ1-5; 8 bases fit TRBD1. The CDR3 sequence is CASSFGQGKGQPQHF. The CDR3 DNA is TGTGCCAGCAGTTTTGGACAGGGTAAGGGACAGCCCCAGCATTTT.